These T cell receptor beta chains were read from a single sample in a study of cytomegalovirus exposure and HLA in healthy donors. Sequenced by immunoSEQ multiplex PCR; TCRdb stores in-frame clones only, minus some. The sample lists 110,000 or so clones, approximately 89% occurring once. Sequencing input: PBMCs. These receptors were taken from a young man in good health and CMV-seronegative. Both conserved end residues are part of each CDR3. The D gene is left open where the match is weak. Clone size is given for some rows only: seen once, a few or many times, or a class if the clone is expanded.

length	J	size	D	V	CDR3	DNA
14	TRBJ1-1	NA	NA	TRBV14	CASSQDLGGTEAFF	TGTGCCAGCAGCCAAGATTTGGGGGGCACTGAAGCTTTCTTT
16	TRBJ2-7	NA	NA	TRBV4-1	CASSRTAFSSSYEQYF	TGCGCCAGCAGCAGGACAGCCTTCAGTAGCTCCTACGAGCAGTACTTC
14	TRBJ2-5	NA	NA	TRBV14	CASSPRLKKETQYF	TGTGCCAGCAGCCCCCGACTGAAAAAAGAGACCCAGTACTTC
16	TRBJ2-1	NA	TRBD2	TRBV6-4	CASSDRAGGGHNEQFF	TGTGCCAGCAGTGACAGGGCGGGAGGGGGCCACAATGAGCAGTTCTTC
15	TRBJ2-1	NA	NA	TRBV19	CASSITGNSYNEQFF	TGTGCCAGTAGTATCACAGGAAACTCCTACAATGAGCAGTTCTTC
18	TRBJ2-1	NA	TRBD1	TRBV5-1	CASSLELLARTGVHEQFF	TGCGCCAGCAGCTTGGAATTATTGGCCCGGACAGGGGTTCATGAGCAGTTCTTC
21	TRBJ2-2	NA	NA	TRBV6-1	CASSEESRTGTPVGYTGELFF	TGTGCCAGCAGTGAAGAGTCCAGGACGGGGACACCGGTGGGATACACCGGGGAGCTGTTTTTT
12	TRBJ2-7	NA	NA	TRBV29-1	CSVYRSRYEQYF	TGCAGCGTCTACCGATCCCGGTACGAGCAGTACTTC
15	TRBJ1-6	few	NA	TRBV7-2	CASSLASQGTSPLHF	TGTGCCAGCAGCTTAGCGTCCCAGGGGACTTCACCCCTCCACTTT
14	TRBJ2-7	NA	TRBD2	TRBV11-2	CASTPGLASSEQYF	TGTGCCAGCACCCCGGGACTAGCCTCCTCCGAGCAGTACTTC
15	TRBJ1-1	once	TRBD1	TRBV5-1	CASSFSGTGGTEAFF	TGCGCCAGCAGCTTCTCCGGGACAGGGGGCACTGAAGCTTTCTTT
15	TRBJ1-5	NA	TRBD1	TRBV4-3	CASSQDPTGNQPQHF	TGCGCCAGCAGCCAAGATCCGACAGGGAATCAGCCCCAGCATTTT
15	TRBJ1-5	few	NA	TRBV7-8	CASSPGTGLTQPQHF	TGTGCCAGCAGCCCGGGTACAGGGCTGACGCAGCCCCAGCATTTT
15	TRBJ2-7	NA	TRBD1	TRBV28	CASSKQLGGFGEQYF	TGTGCCAGCAGCAAACAACTAGGGGGCTTCGGGGAGCAGTACTTC
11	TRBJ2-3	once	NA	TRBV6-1	CASRSTYTQYF	TGTGCCAGCAGGTCTACGTATACGCAGTATTTT
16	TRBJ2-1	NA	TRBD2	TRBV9	CASSAGLGAGSNEQFF	TGTGCCAGCAGCGCGGGACTAGGAGCGGGGTCCAATGAGCAGTTCTTC
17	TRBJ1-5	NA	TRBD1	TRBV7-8	CASSFRDRLYSNQPQHF	TGTGCCAGCAGCTTCCGGGACAGACTTTATAGCAATCAGCCCCAGCATTTT
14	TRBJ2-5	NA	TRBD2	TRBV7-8	CASSFAGGLETQYF	TGTGCCAGCAGCTTCGCGGGGGGGCTAGAGACCCAGTACTTC
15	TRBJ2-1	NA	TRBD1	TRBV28	CASSAGGSSYNEQFF	TGTGCCAGCAGTGCAGGGGGCAGCTCCTACAATGAGCAGTTCTTC
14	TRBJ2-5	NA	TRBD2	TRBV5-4	CASSGQGGQETQYF	TGTGCCAGCAGCGGGCAGGGAGGGCAAGAGACCCAGTACTTC
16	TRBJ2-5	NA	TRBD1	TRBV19	CASSIRGTGMQETQYF	TGTGCCAGTAGTATACGGGGGACAGGGATGCAAGAGACCCAGTACTTC
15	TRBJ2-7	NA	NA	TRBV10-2	CASSEGQHIGYEQYF	TGCGCCAGCAGTGAGGGACAGCATATTGGATACGAGCAGTACTTC
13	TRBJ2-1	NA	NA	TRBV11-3	CASSLGLYNEQFF	TGTGCCAGCAGCTTAGGTCTTTACAATGAGCAGTTCTTC
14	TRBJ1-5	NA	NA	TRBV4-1	CASSQDLSNQPQHF	TGCGCCAGCAGCCAAGATCTTAGCAATCAGCCCCAGCATTTT
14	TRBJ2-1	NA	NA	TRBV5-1	CASSLGVNNNEQFF	TGCGCCAGCAGCTTGGGAGTAAATAACAATGAGCAGTTCTTC
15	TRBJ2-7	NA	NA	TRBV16	CASSQSDTGRYEQYF	TGTGCCAGCAGCCAATCGGACACCGGGAGATACGAGCAGTACTTC
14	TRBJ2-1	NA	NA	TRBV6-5	CASRPRSSYNEQFF	TGTGCCAGCAGGCCTAGGTCATCCTACAATGAGCAGTTCTTC
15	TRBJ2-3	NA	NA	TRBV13	CASSSDSTCADTQYF	TGTGCCAGCAGCTCGGACTCGACGTGCGCAGATACGCAGTATTTT
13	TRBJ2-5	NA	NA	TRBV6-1	CASSEGRGETQYF	TGTGCCAGCAGTGAAGGGAGGGGAGAGACCCAGTACTTC
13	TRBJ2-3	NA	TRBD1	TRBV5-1	CASSKGQADTQYF	TGCGCCAGCAGCAAGGGACAGGCAGATACGCAGTATTTT
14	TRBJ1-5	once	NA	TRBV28	CASSQGLIRQPQHF	TGTGCCAGCAGTCAGGGTCTCATTAGGCAGCCCCAGCATTTT
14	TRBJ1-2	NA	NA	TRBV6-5	CASSYVPGGTFLTF	TGTGCCAGCAGTTACGTTCCGGGGGGAACCTTCTTAACCTTC
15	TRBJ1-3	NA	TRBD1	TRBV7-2	CASSFSTGAGNTIYF	TGTGCCAGCAGCTTTTCGACAGGGGCTGGAAACACCATATATTTT
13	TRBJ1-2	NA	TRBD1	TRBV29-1	CSVTDRGQDGYTF	TGCAGCGTTACGGACAGGGGGCAGGATGGCTACACCTTC
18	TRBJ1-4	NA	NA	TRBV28	CASSLYYRVGATNEKLFF	TGTGCCAGCAGTTTATACTACCGTGTTGGAGCAACTAATGAAAAACTGTTTTTT
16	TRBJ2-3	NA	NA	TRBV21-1	CASRPGRGGSADTQYF	TGTGCCAGCAGACCCGGGAGGGGGGGGTCGGCAGATACGCAGTATTTT
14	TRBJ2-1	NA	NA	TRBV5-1	CASSLVVAGNEQFF	TGCGCCAGCAGCTTGGTGGTCGCGGGAAATGAGCAGTTCTTC
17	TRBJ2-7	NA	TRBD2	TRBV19	CASSTLPHLAGIYDQYF	TGTGCCAGTAGTACCTTACCACATCTAGCGGGAATATATGATCAGTACTTC
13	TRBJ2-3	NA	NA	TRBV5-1	CASSGEGTDTQYF	TGCGCCAGCAGCGGAGAAGGCACAGATACGCAGTATTTT
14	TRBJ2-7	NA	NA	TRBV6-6	CASSYGGRGHEQYF	TGTGCCAGCAGTTACGGTGGCAGGGGACACGAGCAGTACTTC
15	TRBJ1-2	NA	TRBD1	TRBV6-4	CASSVSGQSNYGYTF	TGTGCCAGCAGTGTCTCGGGACAGAGTAACTATGGCTACACCTTC
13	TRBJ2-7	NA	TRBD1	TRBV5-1	CASQKDRAGGQYF	TGCGCCAGCCAAAAGGACAGGGCGGGTGGGCAGTACTTC
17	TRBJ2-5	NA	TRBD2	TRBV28	CASSFPQTSGKRETQYF	TGTGCCAGCAGTTTTCCCCAGACTAGCGGGAAAAGAGAGACCCAGTACTTC
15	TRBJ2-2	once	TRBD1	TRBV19	CASYSGTVIPGELFF	TGTGCCTCTTACTCCGGGACAGTAATCCCCGGGGAGCTGTTTTTT